This note documents a single T cell receptor (beta chain) sequence. The source of the sample is a study of CD8 T cells in Susac syndrome. Blood CD8+ and CD4+ T cells underwent high-throughput TCR beta sequencing. Those who served as multiple sclerosis controls were treatment-naive patients with stable or active relapsing-remitting disease. Negative magnetic isolation gave CD8+ and CD4+ cells; FACS enriched CD8+ TEMRA. V was trimmed by 3 bases and J by 6 bases, leaving 16 bases between them. Per the germline V gene, CDR1 is KGHSH and CDR2 is LQKENI. The CDR3 is 15 amino acids. RNA, at roughly 0.5 to 1 ug, was reverse transcribed with random hexamers. immunoSEQ multiplex PCR amplified TCR beta CDR3 across 54 Vbeta, 13 Jbeta. TCRdb redid the calling of the immunoSEQ multiplex PCR reads with MiXCR, one entry per CDR3 protein. The repertoire includes roughly 150,000 distinct CDR3 sequences, approximately 95% of them detected once, and 0.085% to 0.095% sits in the top ten.

This clonotype originated in a human donor with multiple sclerosis. Sequenced: CD4+ T cells from PBMCs. V and J are TRBV18 and TRBJ2-3; possibly TRBD1 or TRBD2 for D (5 bases each). The CDR3 coding sequence is TGTGCCAGCTCACCGGCGGGCTACTCAGGGGATACGCAGTATTTT. It codes for CASSPAGYSGDTQYF.